The sample holds a few counts of the clone carrying this T cell receptor beta chain. V lost 5 bases to trimming and J lost 4 bases; unmatched junction nucleotides: 6. The CDR3 loop spans 15 amino acids. The germline CDR1 and CDR2 sequences are SGHRS and YFSETQ. Only in-frame clones appear in the TCRdb table, and some are missing; sequencing was by immunoSEQ multiplex PCR. The sample consists of roughly 70,000 clones, 85% of them appearing once. The data originate from a study of OX40 agonist ivuxolimab in advanced cancers. Study in general: Having had anti-PD-1, anti-PD-L1 or anti-CTLA-4 therapy before was allowed, and under 50% had some.

The input for sequencing was CD4+ or CD8+ T cells sorted from blood, taken in a trial of the OX40 agonist ivuxolimab. The chain recombines TRBV5-1 with TRBJ1-5; 10 nucleotides agree with TRBD1. The source is an adult with an advanced solid tumor such as melanoma, head and neck, liver or kidney cancer. DNA of the CDR3: TGCGCCAGCAGTCCGGACAGGGGGACGAATCAGCCCCAGCATTTT. It encodes CASSPDRGTNQPQHF.